The 6 T cell receptor beta chains below were found in one sample sequenced in a study of blood T cell repertoires in COVID-19. Assay: immunoSEQ multiplex PCR; the TCRdb copy retains only in-frame clones and omits some. Here the sample spans about 130,000 clones, roughly four fifths being singletons. Sequenced input: peripheral blood. The receptor set was obtained from a human donor in a cohort sampled during active COVID-19.

The V gene is TRBV6-6, the J gene TRBJ2-7; 8 positions match TRBD2. This CDR3 is built from 16 residues. CDR1 MNHNY and CDR2 SVGAGI come from the germline V gene (reference sequence). V lost 7 bases, J lost 0 bases, and 11 bases stayed unmatched. The CDR3 DNA reads as TGTGCCAGCAACCCAAGCGGTGGGACTAGCTCCTACGAGCAGTACTTC. Amino acid sequence: CASNPSGGTSSYEQYF.

CDR3 DNA: TGCAGCGTTCTTTTTGCGCGGGGTTCCGATACGCAGTATTTT. Amino acid sequence: CSVLFARGSDTQYF. V is TRBV29-1 and J is TRBJ2-3; D is perhaps TRBD2 (6 bases). Germline V gene sequence: CDR1 SQVTM, CDR2 ANQGSEA. The CDR3 is 14 residues long. V was cut by 5 bases and J by 6 bases, with 18 bases left in between.

The V and J genes are TRBV5-6 and TRBJ2-1; 13 nucleotides align to TRBD2. CDR1 is SGHDT and CDR2 is YYEEEE in the germline V gene. The J segment lost 0 bases and the V segment lost 5 bases, leaving 5 bases of the junction unmatched. This CDR3 is built from 17 residues. CDR3: CASSYGTSGASYNEQFF. The CDR3 DNA follows: TGTGCCAGCAGTTATGGGACTAGCGGGGCCTCCTACAATGAGCAGTTCTTC.

This chain connects TRBV5-4 to TRBJ2-1; 7 positions agree with TRBD1. The CDR3 loop spans 15 amino acids. Per germline, CDR1 SGHNT and CDR2 YYREEE (reference sequence). The V segment lost 1 base and the J segment 5 bases; nucleotides outside the gene matches: 6. The CDR3 nucleotides read TGTGCCAGCAGCTTGCAAGGGGGCTCTAACAATGAGCAGTTCTTC. Amino acid sequence: CASSLQGGSNNEQFF.

The CDR3 sequence is CASSEQGGLNQPQHF. The CDR3 bases are TGTGCCAGCAGTGAACAGGGAGGTTTGAATCAGCCCCAGCATTTT. V is TRBV2 and J is TRBJ1-5, with D possibly being TRBD1 (5 bases). CDR1 is SNHLY and CDR2 is FYNNEI in the germline V gene. This CDR3 has 15 residues. V lost 2 bases and J 4 bases, leaving 12 bases between the germline ends.

This clone was seen more than once but under ten times. The V call is TRBV19, the J call TRBJ1-6, with D unclear. The CDR3 is 14 amino acids. Trimming pared 6 bases from V and 10 bases from J, leaving 16 bases between. CDR1 is LNHDA and CDR2 is SQIVND in the germline V gene (reference sequence). In DNA form, the CDR3 reads TGTGCCAGTAGACAGACGGTTTCCCGATCACCCCTCCACTTT. This gives the protein CASRQTVSRSPLHF. Full variable domain (outside the CDR3, taken from reference TRBV19 and TRBJ1-6): DGGITQSPKYLFRKEGQNVTLSCEQNLNHDAMYWYRQDPGQGLRLIYYSQIVNDFQKGDIAEGYSVSREKKESFPLTVTSAQKNPTAFYLCASRQTVSRSPLHFGNGTRLTVT.